Presented here are 24 T cell receptor beta chains from one specimen sequenced in a study of TIL therapy for anti-PD-1-resistant metastatic lung cancer. Sample time point: pre-treatment sample, taken before nivolumab and TIL therapy. The tumor samples were excised metastases, mostly pleural nodules or supraclavicular lymph nodes. The immunoSEQ assay was v3. TCRdb's copy holds only in-frame clones and misses some; the assay was immunoSEQ multiplex PCR. The sample holds 25,000 to 30,000 clones, 60% to 70% seen once. This specimen consisted of tumor tissue, obtained at baseline. The receptors come from a woman aged 25-80 years with non-small cell lung cancer.

The CDR3 nucleotides are TGTGCCAGCAGGGAAACGGGACAGGGGGCCAGAGATGAAAAACTGTTTTTT. It translates to CASRETGQGARDEKLFF. The rearrangement uses TRBV2 and TRBJ1-4; 12 bases are a match to TRBD1. Germline trimming cut 6 bases from V and 6 bases from J; bases unmatched to any gene: 11. Germline CDR1 reads SNHLY; CDR2 reads FYNNEI. The CDR3 is made up of 17 amino acids.

By share of the sample, this clone is medium-sized (0.01 to 0.1%). This chain uses TRBV19 with TRBJ2-2, with a weak D call TRBD1 (5 bases). V dropped 7 bases and J dropped 0 bases, with 12 bases sitting between them. The CDR3 contains 15 residues. Germline CDR1 and CDR2: LNHDA and SQIVND (reference sequence). The chain's CDR3 is CASTLQETNTGELFF. The CDR3 region has the DNA TGTGCCAGTACCCTACAGGAGACGAACACCGGGGAGCTGTTTTTT. The variable domain in full, completed from reference TRBV19 and TRBJ2-2, reads DGGITQSPKYLFRKEGQNVTLSCEQNLNHDAMYWYRQDPGQGLRLIYYSQIVNDFQKGDIAEGYSVSREKKESFPLTVTSAQKNPTAFYLCASTLQETNTGELFFGEGSRLTVL.

The chain couples TRBV27 to TRBJ1-2, with a weak D call TRBD1 (5 bases). There are 11 residues in the CDR3. Germline V CDR1 and CDR2: MNHEY, SMNVEV (reference sequence). V dropped 8 bases and J dropped 8 bases, with 12 bases sitting between them. The CDR3 loop is CASGTGVGYTF. The CDR3 nucleotides are TGTGCCAGCGGCACGGGGGTCGGCTACACCTTC.

The genes are TRBV10-3 and TRBJ2-2, with 13 bases identical to TRBD2. CDR1 is ENHRY, CDR2 SYGVKD, per germline. The V gene end was trimmed by 6 bases and the J gene end by 11 bases; junction bases not matched to a gene: 3. The CDR3 consists of 13 residues. CDR3 coding DNA: TGTGCCATCAGGGGACTAGCGGGAATCGAGCTGTTTTTT. It codes for CAIRGLAGIELFF.

V is TRBV10-2 and J is TRBJ2-3, with 13 positions matching TRBD2. This CDR3 spans 13 amino acids. The V gene's germline CDR1 is WSHSY and CDR2 SAAADI. The V gene end was trimmed by 10 bases and the J gene end by 6 bases; junction bases not matched to a gene: 4. Written as DNA, the CDR3 is TGCGCCACCCAGGGACTAGCGGGGGATACGCAGTATTTT. Its protein product is CATQGLAGDTQYF.

This clone was detected a few times. V usage is TRBV4-2 and J usage is TRBJ1-2; no clear D. V dropped 1 base and J dropped 8 bases, with 8 bases sitting between them. Germline CDR1 reads LGHNA; CDR2 reads YNFKEQ. The CDR3 runs 12 residues. The CDR3 loop reads CASSQVSEGYTF. DNA of the CDR3: TGTGCCAGCAGCCAAGTCTCGGAGGGCTACACCTTC.

The gene calls are TRBV6-6 and TRBJ2-1, with 7 positions matching TRBD2. The V and J ends lost 6 bases and 2 bases, in that order; junction bases with no gene match: 1. The CDR3 is made up of 13 amino acids. The germline gives CDR1 MNHNY, CDR2 SVGAGI (reference sequence). CDR3 sequence (DNA): TGTGCCAGCAGGCGGGAGACCTACAATGAGCAGTTCTTC. Encoded protein: CASRRETYNEQFF.

The chain couples TRBV2 to TRBJ1-5; TRBD1 matches at 8 bases. V shed 3 bases, J shed 7 bases, and the junction held 5 bases outside the gene matches. Germline V gives CDR1 SNHLY, CDR2 FYNNEI. This CDR3 contains 14 residues. This CDR3 is CASSEDRVSQPQHF. The CDR3 DNA reads as TGTGCCAGCAGTGAGGACAGGGTCAGCCAGCCCCAGCATTTT.

The table lists this clone with a few counts. The chain couples TRBV7-9 to TRBJ1-5; D remains unclear. The germline gives CDR1 SEHNR, CDR2 FQNEAQ (reference sequence). There are 14 residues in the CDR3. The V end was cut by 0 bases, the J end by 0 bases, with 3 bases between. CDR3 loop: CASSLANSNQPQHF. The CDR3 DNA follows: TGTGCCAGCAGCTTAGCAAATAGCAATCAGCCCCAGCATTTT.

The genes are TRBV2 and TRBJ1-1, with 9 positions matching TRBD1. Trimming at V came to 6 bases and at J to 4 bases, leaving 9 bases not matched to a gene. Germline V gene data show CDR1 as SNHLY and CDR2 as FYNNEI. The CDR3 is made up of 15 amino acids. CDR3 amino acids: CASRIQQGAVTEAFF. CDR3 coding DNA: TGTGCCAGCAGGATACAACAGGGGGCGGTCACTGAAGCTTTCTTT.

This chain links TRBV19 with TRBJ1-1; D gene uncertain. V gave up 7 bases and J gave up 7 bases, with 13 bases separating them. The V gene's germline CDR1 is LNHDA and CDR2 SQIVND (reference sequence). The CDR3 totals 12 residues. The CDR3 DNA reads TGTGCCAGTAAAGGTCCCTACTATGAAGCTTTCTTT. This translates into CASKGPYYEAFF.

The chain employs TRBV6-5 and TRBJ1-1, with a tentative D call TRBD1 (6 bases). Germline CDR1 MNHEY, CDR2 SVGAGI. Deletions cut 6 bases from V and 6 bases from J, with 14 bases between. The CDR3 has 13 amino acids. CDR3 sequence reads: CASRHQGQAEAFF. The CDR3 nucleotides read TGTGCCAGCAGGCACCAGGGGCAAGCTGAAGCTTTCTTT.

In DNA form, the CDR3 reads TGTGCCAGCAGCCAAGATCGAGGCAGAACTGGAAACACCATATATTTT. Translation gives CASSQDRGRTGNTIYF. This sequence joins TRBV14 and TRBJ1-3; D is uncertain. CDR1 is SGHDN and CDR2 is FVKESK in the germline V gene. There are 16 residues in the CDR3. V was clipped by 0 bases and J by 2 bases, with 11 bases between them.

This clone was detected only a few times. This rearrangement joins TRBV5-5 to TRBJ2-7; possibly TRBD2 for D (6 bases). V lost 6 bases, J lost 5 bases, and 15 bases lay in between. The V gene's germline CDR1 is SGHKS and CDR2 YYEKEE (reference sequence). This CDR3 is built from 13 residues. Written as DNA, the CDR3 is TGTGCCAGCACCCAAGGTGGGGAGGACGAGCAGTACTTC. Amino acids: CASTQGGEDEQYF.

The genes are TRBV11-2 and TRBJ2-7; D might be TRBD1 (6 bases). The germline V and J ends were trimmed by 5 bases and 7 bases, with 15 bases remaining between them. The CDR3 is 13 amino acids. Germline V CDR1 and CDR2: SGHAT, FQNNGV. CDR3 coding DNA: TGTGCCAGCAGCCCCGACAGGACTCTGGAGCAGTACTTC. Translating it yields CASSPDRTLEQYF.

V and J are TRBV27 and TRBJ2-1; 10 bases are a match to TRBD1. CDR1 and CDR2 from the germline V gene are MNHEY and SMNVEV (reference sequence). This CDR3 contains 14 residues. Germline trimming cut 5 bases from V and 10 bases from J; bases unmatched to any gene: 8. The CDR3 is CASSLRTGGGEQFF. CDR3 bases: TGTGCCAGCAGTCTACGGACAGGGGGAGGGGAGCAGTTCTTC.

V gene TRBV5-1 combines with J gene TRBJ2-7, with a possible D match to TRBD1 (5 bases). This CDR3 contains 14 residues. The ends were cut back, 4 bases at V and 5 bases at J, with 16 bases in the middle. CDR1 is SGHRS and CDR2 is YFSETQ in the germline V gene. CDR3 in DNA: TGCGCCAGCAGCAGGGTGCAGGGTCCTGACGAGCAGTACTTC. Protein sequence: CASSRVQGPDEQYF.

V usage is TRBV5-6 and J usage is TRBJ2-7, with 8 bases that match TRBD1. V dropped 0 bases and J dropped 5; count of bases not matched to a gene: 7. The germline V gene has CDR1 SGHDT and CDR2 YYEEEE. CDR3 length: 15 residues. In DNA, the CDR3 is TGTGCCAGCAGCTTGGGGCAGGGGGCGTTCAACGAGCAGTACTTC. Translating it yields CASSLGQGAFNEQYF.

The rearrangement uses TRBV6-5 and TRBJ2-7, with 9 bases aligning to TRBD1. Unmatched junction bases numbered 5, after V lost 6 bases and J lost 2 bases. From germline, CDR1 is MNHEY and CDR2 SVGAGI. The CDR3 loop spans 14 amino acids. CDR3 loop: CASSRQGGPYEQYF. The CDR3 DNA follows: TGTGCCAGCAGCAGACAGGGGGGCCCCTACGAGCAGTACTTC.

V is TRBV6-5 and J is TRBJ2-7, with D possibly being TRBD2 (6 bases). Looked up from germline, CDR1 is MNHEY and CDR2 is SVGAGI. The V end was cut by 2 bases, the J end by 4 bases, with 9 bases between. The CDR3 is 13 amino acids. The CDR3 nucleotides read TGTGCCAGCAGTTACAGGAGCGGGTACGAGCAGTACTTC. Residues: CASSYRSGYEQYF.

This clone was found a few times. V gene TRBV19 combines with J gene TRBJ2-7; D gene unclear. Trimming left V 1 base short and J 2 bases short, with 6 bases between. The length of the CDR3 is 13 residues. CDR1 LNHDA and CDR2 SQIVND come from the germline V gene (reference sequence). As DNA, the CDR3 is TGTGCCAGTAGTATAGCGGCAACCTACGAGCAGTACTTC. Its protein product is CASSIAATYEQYF.

V is TRBV29-1 and J is TRBJ2-7; 12 bases align to TRBD2. Trimming removed 6 bases from V and 5 bases from J; junction bases left unmatched: 8. From germline, CDR1 is SQVTM and CDR2 ANQGSEA. The CDR3 loop spans 14 amino acids. The CDR3 coding sequence is TGCAGCGTCTCCCTAGCGGGAGGGCCCAACGAGCAGTACTTC. This gives the protein CSVSLAGGPNEQYF.

The rearrangement links TRBV2 to TRBJ2-1; no firm D call. V was cut by 4 bases and J by 5 bases, with 12 bases left in between. CDR3 length: 14 residues. The V gene's germline CDR1 is SNHLY and CDR2 FYNNEI. Here the CDR3 reads CASSGPQINNEQFF. In nucleotides, the CDR3 is TGTGCCAGCAGTGGGCCACAGATAAACAATGAGCAGTTCTTC.

The chain couples TRBV19 to TRBJ1-2, with 7 nucleotides matching TRBD1. The CDR3 length is 13 residues. V lost 3 bases and J lost 4; bases outside the gene matches: 2. Germline CDR1 reads LNHDA; CDR2 reads SQIVND (reference sequence). CDR3 nucleotides: TGTGCCAGTAGTATTGGACAGGTCTATGGCTACACCTTC. This sequence encodes CASSIGQVYGYTF.